Listed here is a single TCR beta chain. The data derive from a study of blood T cell repertoires in COVID-19. Background on the study: Researchers got acute and convalescent COVID-19 samples from the United States, Italy and Spain.

Clones were sequenced by immunoSEQ multiplex PCR, and TCRdb holds only the in-frame ones, with some missing. The table includes about 250,000 clones, just under 85% detected once. The CDR3 runs to 13 residues. The trim removed 11 bases at V and 8 bases at J, leaving 14 bases unmatched. Germline V gene lookup returns CDR1 MNHEY and CDR2 SVGAGI. The specimen sequenced was peripheral blood. The chain uses TRBV6-5 and TRBJ1-2; 7 positions agree with TRBD1. The source is a man aged 50 to 60 with acute or convalescent COVID-19. CDR3 DNA: TGTGCCTCCTGGACAGGCCCTAGGCGGGGCTACACCTTC. Translating it yields CASWTGPRRGYTF.